This paragraph reports one T cell receptor beta chain. The antigen it binds to is not known. There are no base qualities to consult, and no much larger clone falls within one base. This sample was included in a study of blood T cell repertoires in COVID-19 (dated by TCRdb to 2018 to 2021). Turning to the overall study: The collaborator samples originated in the United States, Italy and Spain and spanned the acute and convalescent phases of COVID-19. The prospective study material was composed of cDNA or gDNA derived from T cells, B-cell-depleted T cells, or PBMCs. The dataset comprised deeply sampled blood TCRbeta repertoires from subjects exposed to, actively infected with, or recovered from COVID-19. The repertoires were released in a freely available public database intended as a resource for research on the immune response to SARS-CoV-2. Samples were obtained from the ongoing ImmuneRACE study (first 160 participants) and from 1,200 or so subjects provided by 6 global collaborators. A de-identified subject ID, COVID-19 status, age in years and sex were almost always included in the sample metadata. HLA class I and class II types, where available, came from metadata supplied by the sample provider rather than from assay-based typing. Overall results and qualifications from the work: Clinical and demographic metadata were provided uncurated, with the amount varying by source and participant.

Sequences MDHEN (CDR1) and SYDVKM (CDR2) are obtained from the germline V gene. The CDR3 starts with the cysteine, ends with the phenylalanine, and has 15 residues. Of the read, only the CDR3 DNA is kept; its 45 bases are in frame from base 1. Germline trimming amounts to 6 bases on V and 7 bases on J, with 10 as the count of junction bases outside the gene matches. The collaborating institutions used their own protocols to collect whole blood in K2EDTA tubes. For TCRbeta analysis, collaborators shipped samples as frozen whole blood, isolated PBMCs, or DNA extracted from either of those sample types. TCRbeta CDR3 regions were amplified from genomic DNA by means of the immunoSEQ Assay, a bias-controlled multiplex PCR. Per the original workflow: Within the assay, amplification of reference gene primers was used to estimate how many nucleated cells each sample contained. Sequence reads were collapsed and filtered to measure the absolute abundance of every unique TCRbeta CDR3 rearrangement. Productive Simpson clonality was computed per sample as the square root of Simpson's diversity index over productive rearrangements. Imported from immuneACCESS, the table was reduced by TCRdb to in-frame sequences with V and J called. These copies leave out some clones; in studies compared against another copy, an unresolved V gene accounts for under half, and the cause of the remainder is not known. V and J calls and clone size come straight from that table; D and trimming were deduced from the DNA. The sample has some 44,000 clones on record, roughly 90% of them singletons. The biggest ten clones account for over 15% of the sample.

The chain uses TRBV28 and TRBJ2-1; the central 9 bases match TRBD1. Sequences were obtained from peripheral blood. This receptor was taken from a man aged 55-75 years with active COVID-19. The DNA is as follows: TGTGCCAGCAGACGTTATGGGACAGGGCGGAATGAGCAGTTCTTC. Its product reads: CASRRYGTGRNEQFF.